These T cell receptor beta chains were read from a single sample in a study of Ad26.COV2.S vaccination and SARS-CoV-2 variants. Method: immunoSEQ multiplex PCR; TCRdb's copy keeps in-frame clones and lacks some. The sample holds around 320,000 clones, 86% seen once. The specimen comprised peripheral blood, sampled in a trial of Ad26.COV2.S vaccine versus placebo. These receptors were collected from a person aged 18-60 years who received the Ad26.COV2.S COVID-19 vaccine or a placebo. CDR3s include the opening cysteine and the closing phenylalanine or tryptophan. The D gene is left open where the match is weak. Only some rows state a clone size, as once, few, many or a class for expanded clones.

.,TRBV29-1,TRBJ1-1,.,CSVESGPEAFF,TGCAGCGTTGAATCGGGTCCTGAAGCTTTCTTT
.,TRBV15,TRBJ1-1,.,CATSRADGAEAFF,TGTGCCACCAGCAGAGCAGACGGTGCTGAAGCTTTCTTT
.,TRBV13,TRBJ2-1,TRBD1,CASSLETGWDEQFF,TGTGCCAGCAGCTTAGAGACAGGGTGGGATGAGCAGTTCTTC
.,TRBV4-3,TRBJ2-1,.,CASSHLRQYNEQFF,TGCGCCAGCAGCCACCTACGACAGTACAATGAGCAGTTCTTC
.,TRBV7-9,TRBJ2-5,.,CASSLGLGSGTQYF,TGTGCCAGCAGCTTGGGACTCGGCTCGGGGACCCAGTACTTC
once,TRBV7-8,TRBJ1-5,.,CASSLTANQPQHF,TGTGCCAGCAGCTTAACAGCCAATCAGCCCCAGCATTTT
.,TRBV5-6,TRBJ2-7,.,CASNGGGSEIYEQYF,TGTGCCAGCAACGGGGGCGGCAGTGAAATCTACGAGCAGTACTTC
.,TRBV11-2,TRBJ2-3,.,CASSPPKGADTQYF,TGTGCCAGCAGCCCGCCTAAAGGGGCAGATACGCAGTATTTT
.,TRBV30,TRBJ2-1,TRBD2,CAWTSRGGLGWNEQFF,TGTGCCTGGACCTCTCGGGGGGGACTAGGGTGGAATGAGCAGTTCTTC
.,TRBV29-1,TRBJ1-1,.,CSVERDGNTEAFF,TGCAGCGTTGAAAGGGACGGGAACACTGAAGCTTTCTTT
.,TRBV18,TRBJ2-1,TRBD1,CASSPPGTGSYNEQFF,TGTGCCAGCTCACCACCTGGGACAGGTTCCTACAATGAGCAGTTCTTC
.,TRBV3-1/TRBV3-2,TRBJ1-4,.,CASSPGEFRDNEKLFF,TGTGCCAGCAGCCCAGGGGAGTTCAGGGACAATGAAAAACTGTTTTTT
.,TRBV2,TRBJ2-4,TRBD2,CASSETRNPKGGAKNIQYF,TGTGCCAGCAGCGAAACGCGTAACCCCAAGGGAGGGGCCAAAAACATTCAGTACTTC
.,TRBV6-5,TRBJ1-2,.,CASNERGGYGYTF,TGTGCCAGCAACGAAAGAGGGGGCTATGGCTACACCTTC
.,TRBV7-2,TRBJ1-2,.,CASSLMARGMFYGYTF,TGTGCCAGCAGCTTAATGGCGAGGGGCATGTTTTATGGCTACACCTTC
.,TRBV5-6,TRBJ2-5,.,CASSSKRGVQETQYF,TGTGCCAGCAGCTCCAAAAGGGGGGTACAAGAGACCCAGTACTTC
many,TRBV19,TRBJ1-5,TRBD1,CASGGQEIQPQHF,TGTGCCAGTGGGGGACAGGAAATTCAGCCCCAGCATTTT
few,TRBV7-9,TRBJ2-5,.,CASSLSRGPETQYF,TGTGCCAGCAGCTTAAGCCGGGGCCCGGAGACCCAGTACTTC
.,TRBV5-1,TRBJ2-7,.,CASSFQQGREVAYEQYF,TGCGCCAGCAGCTTCCAACAGGGCCGCGAGGTGGCTTACGAGCAGTACTTC
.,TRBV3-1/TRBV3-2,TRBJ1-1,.,CASSRGRVNTEAFF,TGTGCCAGCAGCCGAGGGAGGGTGAACACTGAAGCTTTCTTT
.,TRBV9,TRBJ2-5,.,CASSVGAISTETQYF,TGTGCCAGCAGCGTAGGAGCCATAAGTACGGAGACCCAGTACTTC
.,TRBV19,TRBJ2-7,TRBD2,CASSWAGESSYEQYF,TGTGCCAGTAGTTGGGCGGGGGAGAGCTCCTACGAGCAGTACTTC
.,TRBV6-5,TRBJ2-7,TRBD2,CASSYSQAGGPYEQYF,TGTGCCAGCAGTTACTCCCAAGCGGGGGGGCCCTACGAGCAGTACTTC
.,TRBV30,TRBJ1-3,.,CAWSRLSVLAGNTIYF,TGTGCCTGGAGTCGTTTATCAGTTCTTGCTGGAAACACCATATATTTT
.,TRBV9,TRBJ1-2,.,CASSVELFGTPYGYTF,TGTGCCAGCAGCGTAGAATTGTTTGGCACCCCATATGGCTACACCTTC
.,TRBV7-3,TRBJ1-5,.,CASSLRGDSNQPQHF,TGTGCCAGCAGCTTACGGGGAGATAGCAATCAGCCCCAGCATTTT
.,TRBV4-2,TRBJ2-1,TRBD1,CASSQVPGQRYNEQFF,TGTGCCAGCAGCCAGGTACCGGGACAGAGATACAATGAGCAGTTCTTC
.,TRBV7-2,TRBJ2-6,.,CASSLVSGANVLTF,TGTGCCAGCAGCTTAGTCTCTGGGGCCAACGTCCTGACTTTC
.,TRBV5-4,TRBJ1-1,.,CASSLNFGANTEAFF,TGTGCCAGCAGCTTAAATTTTGGGGCCAACACTGAAGCTTTCTTT
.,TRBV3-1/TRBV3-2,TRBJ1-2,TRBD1,CASSHRTGDGYTF,TGTGCCAGCAGCCATAGGACAGGCGACGGCTACACCTTC
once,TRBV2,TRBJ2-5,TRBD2,CASSVGGAAETQYF,TGTGCCAGCAGTGTCGGGGGGGCCGCGGAGACCCAGTACTTC
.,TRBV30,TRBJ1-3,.,CAWSVRGNTIYF,TGTGCCTGGAGTGTACGGGGAAACACCATATATTTT
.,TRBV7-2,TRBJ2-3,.,CASSLARWSTDTQYF,TGTGCCAGCAGCTTAGCACGATGGAGCACAGATACGCAGTATTTT
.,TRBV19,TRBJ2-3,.,CASSTGTDTQYF,TGTGCCAGTAGTACTGGCACAGATACGCAGTATTTT
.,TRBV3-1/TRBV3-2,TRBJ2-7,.,CASSQDWGRVVSEQYF,TGTGCCAGCAGCCAAGATTGGGGCAGGGTGGTTAGCGAGCAGTACTTC
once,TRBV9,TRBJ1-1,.,CASSPRGSEGTEAFF,TGTGCCAGCAGCCCTCGGGGATCGGAGGGAACTGAAGCTTTCTTT
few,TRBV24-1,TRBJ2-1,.,CATSFGVSYNEQFF,TGTGCCACCAGTTTTGGAGTCTCGTACAATGAGCAGTTCTTC
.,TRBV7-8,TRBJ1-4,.,CASSFVTGKNEKLFF,TGTGCCAGCAGCTTTGTCACAGGGAAAAATGAAAAACTGTTTTTT
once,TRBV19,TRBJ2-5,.,CASSYRGGGETQYF,TGTGCCAGTAGTTACAGGGGAGGAGGGGAGACCCAGTACTTC
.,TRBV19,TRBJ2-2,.,CASSPRRYLTRSNTGELFF,TGTGCCAGTAGCCCCCGAAGGTATTTGACCCGTTCGAACACCGGGGAGCTGTTTTTT
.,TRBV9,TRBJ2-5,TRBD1,CASSVDGQGWKTQYF,TGTGCCAGCAGCGTAGACGGACAGGGGTGGAAGACCCAGTACTTC
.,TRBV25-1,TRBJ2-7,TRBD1,CASSGTGPGEQYF,TGTGCCAGCAGTGGGACAGGGCCGGGCGAGCAGTACTTC
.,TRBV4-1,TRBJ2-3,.,CASSPRELRGDTQYF,TGCGCCAGCAGCCCCCGAGAGCTCCGAGGAGATACGCAGTATTTT
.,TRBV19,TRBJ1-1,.,CASQEEGGSRLAFF,TGTGCCAGCCAAGAGGAGGGAGGCTCTCGTTTGGCTTTCTTT
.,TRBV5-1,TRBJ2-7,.,CASSLEQPSSYEQYF,TGCGCCAGCAGCTTGGAACAGCCTTCCTCCTACGAGCAGTACTTC
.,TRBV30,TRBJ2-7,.,CAWSRGTPYEQYF,TGTGCCTGGAGTCGGGGAACTCCCTACGAGCAGTACTTC
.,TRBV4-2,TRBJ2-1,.,CASSQETGTRNEQFF,TGTGCCAGCAGCCAAGAAACCGGGACTCGCAATGAGCAGTTCTTC
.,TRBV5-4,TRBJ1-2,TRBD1,CASSLGGQGRDGYTF,TGTGCCAGCAGCTTGGGTGGACAGGGGAGGGATGGCTACACCTTC
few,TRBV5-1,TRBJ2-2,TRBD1,CASSLGQGAGELFF,TGCGCCAGCAGCTTGGGGCAGGGGGCCGGGGAGCTGTTTTTT
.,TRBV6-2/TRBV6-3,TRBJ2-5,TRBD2,CASSYASGDQETQYF,TGTGCCAGCAGTTACGCTAGCGGGGACCAAGAGACCCAGTACTTC
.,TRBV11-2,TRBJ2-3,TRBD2,CASSLDFSGGAQYF,TGTGCCAGCAGCTTAGACTTTAGCGGGGGGGCGCAGTATTTT
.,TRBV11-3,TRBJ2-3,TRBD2,CASSLLRGGNTSTDTQYF,TGTGCCAGCAGCTTATTACGCGGGGGAAACACTAGCACAGATACGCAGTATTTT
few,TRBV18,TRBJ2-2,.,CASSPFRADNTGELFF,TGTGCCAGCTCACCATTCAGGGCGGACAACACCGGGGAGCTGTTTTTT
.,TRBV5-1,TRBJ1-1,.,CASSSGPFENTEAFF,TGCGCCAGCAGTTCCGGACCGTTTGAGAACACTGAAGCTTTCTTT
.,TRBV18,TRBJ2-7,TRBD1,CASSPGQGLSEQYF,TGTGCCAGCTCACCAGGACAGGGTTTGAGCGAGCAGTACTTC
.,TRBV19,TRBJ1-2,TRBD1,CASSTGQGRSYGYTF,TGTGCCAGTAGTACCGGACAGGGAAGGTCGTATGGCTACACCTTC
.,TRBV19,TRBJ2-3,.,CASSGLGVGTDTQYF,TGTGCCAGTAGTGGCTTGGGGGTGGGAACAGATACGCAGTATTTT
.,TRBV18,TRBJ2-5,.,CASSPLAGLGETQYF,TGTGCCAGCTCACCTCTCGCGGGGTTGGGAGAGACCCAGTACTTC
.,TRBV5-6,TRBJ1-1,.,CASSSRTANTEAFF,TGTGCCAGCAGCTCACGGACAGCCAACACTGAAGCTTTCTTT